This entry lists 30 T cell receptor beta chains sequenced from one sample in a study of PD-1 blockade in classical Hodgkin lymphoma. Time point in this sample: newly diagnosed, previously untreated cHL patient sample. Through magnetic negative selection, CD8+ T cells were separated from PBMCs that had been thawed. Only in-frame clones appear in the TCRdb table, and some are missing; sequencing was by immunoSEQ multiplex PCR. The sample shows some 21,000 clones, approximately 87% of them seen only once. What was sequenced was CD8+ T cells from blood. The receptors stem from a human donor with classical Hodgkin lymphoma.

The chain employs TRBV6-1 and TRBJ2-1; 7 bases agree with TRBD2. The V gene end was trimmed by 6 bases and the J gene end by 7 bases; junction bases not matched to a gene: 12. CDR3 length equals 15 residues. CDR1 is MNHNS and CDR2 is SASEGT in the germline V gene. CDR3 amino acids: CASRIGVGGVNEQFF. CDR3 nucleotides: TGTGCCAGCAGAATCGGGGTTGGGGGGGTGAATGAGCAGTTCTTC.

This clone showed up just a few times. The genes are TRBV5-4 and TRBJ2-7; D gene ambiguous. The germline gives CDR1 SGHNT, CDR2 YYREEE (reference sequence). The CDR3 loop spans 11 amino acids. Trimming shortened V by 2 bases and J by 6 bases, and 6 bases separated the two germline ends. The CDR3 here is CASSFGGEQYF. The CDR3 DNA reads TGTGCCAGCAGCTTTGGTGGCGAGCAGTACTTC.

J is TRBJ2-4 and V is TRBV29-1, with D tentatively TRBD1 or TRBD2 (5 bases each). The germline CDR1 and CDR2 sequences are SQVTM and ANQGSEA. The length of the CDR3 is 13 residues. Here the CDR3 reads CSQPGGVEDIQYF. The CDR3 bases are TGCAGTCAACCTGGGGGTGTGGAGGACATTCAGTACTTC.

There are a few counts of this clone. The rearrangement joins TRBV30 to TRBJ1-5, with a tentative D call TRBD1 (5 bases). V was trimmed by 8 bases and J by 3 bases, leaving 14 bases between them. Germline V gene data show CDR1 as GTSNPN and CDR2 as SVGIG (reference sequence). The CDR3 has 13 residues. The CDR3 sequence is CAGVGGLNQPQHF. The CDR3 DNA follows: TGTGCCGGGGTCGGGGGTCTCAATCAGCCCCAGCATTTT.

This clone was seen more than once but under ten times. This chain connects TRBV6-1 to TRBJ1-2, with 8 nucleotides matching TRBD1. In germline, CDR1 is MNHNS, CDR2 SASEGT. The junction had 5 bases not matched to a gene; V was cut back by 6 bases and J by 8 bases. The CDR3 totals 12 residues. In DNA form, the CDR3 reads TGTGCCAGCAGCCAGGGGGCCCGCGGCTACACCTTC. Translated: CASSQGARGYTF.

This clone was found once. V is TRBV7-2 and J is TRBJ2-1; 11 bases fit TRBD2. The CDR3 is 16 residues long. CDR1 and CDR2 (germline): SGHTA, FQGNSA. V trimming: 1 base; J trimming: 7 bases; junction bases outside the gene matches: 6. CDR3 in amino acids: CASSLVFSGRGNEQFF. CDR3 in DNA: TGTGCCAGCAGCTTAGTTTTTAGCGGGAGGGGAAATGAGCAGTTCTTC.

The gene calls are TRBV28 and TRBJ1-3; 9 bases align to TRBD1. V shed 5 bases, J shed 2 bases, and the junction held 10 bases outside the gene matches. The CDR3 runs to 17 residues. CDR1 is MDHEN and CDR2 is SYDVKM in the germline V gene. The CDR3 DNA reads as TGTGCCAGCAGTCTCCCCGGACAGGGGATGCCTGGAAACACCATATATTTT. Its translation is CASSLPGQGMPGNTIYF.

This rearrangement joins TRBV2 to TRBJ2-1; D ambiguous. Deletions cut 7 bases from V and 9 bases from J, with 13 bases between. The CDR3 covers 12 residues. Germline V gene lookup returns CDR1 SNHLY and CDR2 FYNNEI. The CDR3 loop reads CASTKDILEQFF. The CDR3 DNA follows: TGTGCCAGCACCAAAGACATTCTTGAGCAGTTCTTC.

The CDR3 nucleotides read TGTGCCAGCAGCTCGGACTACGCGAACACCGGGGAGCTGTTTTTT. Amino acid sequence: CASSSDYANTGELFF. This rearrangement joins TRBV7-4 to TRBJ2-2, with D perhaps TRBD2 (6 bases). The CDR3 runs to 15 residues. Trimming shortened V by 4 bases and J by 0 bases, and 9 bases separated the two germline ends. In germline, CDR1 is SGHVT, CDR2 SQSDAQ. Drawing the rest from reference TRBV7-4 and TRBJ2-2, the complete variable domain is GAGVSQSPRYKVAKRGRDVALRCDSISGHVTLYWYRQTLGQGSEVLTYSQSDAQRDKSGRPSGRFSAERPERSVSTLKIQRTEQGDSAVYLCASSSDYANTGELFFGEGSRLTVL.

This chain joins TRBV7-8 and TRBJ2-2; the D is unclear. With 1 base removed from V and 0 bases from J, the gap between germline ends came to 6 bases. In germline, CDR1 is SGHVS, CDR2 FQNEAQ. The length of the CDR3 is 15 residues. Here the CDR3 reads CASSLGQSNTGELFF. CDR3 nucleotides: TGTGCCAGCAGCTTAGGTCAGTCGAACACCGGGGAGCTGTTTTTT.

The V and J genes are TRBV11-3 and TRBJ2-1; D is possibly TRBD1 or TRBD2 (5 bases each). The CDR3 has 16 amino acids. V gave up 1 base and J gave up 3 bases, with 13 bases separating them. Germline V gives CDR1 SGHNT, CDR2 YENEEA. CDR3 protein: CASSLVPGAYYNEQFF. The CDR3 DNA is TGTGCCAGCAGCTTAGTACCCGGGGCCTACTACAATGAGCAGTTCTTC.

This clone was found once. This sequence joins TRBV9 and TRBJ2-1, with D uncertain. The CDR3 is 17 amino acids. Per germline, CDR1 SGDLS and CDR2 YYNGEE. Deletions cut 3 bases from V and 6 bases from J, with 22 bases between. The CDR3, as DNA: TGTGCCAGCAGCGCGGCCCCCGCCGCCGCGGCCTCCAATGAGCAGTTCTTC. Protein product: CASSAAPAAAASNEQFF.

CDR3 region: CASSLAGGSGNTIYF. The CDR3 DNA is TGCGCCAGCAGCTTGGCCGGGGGCTCTGGAAACACCATATATTTT. This chain connects TRBV5-1 to TRBJ1-3; D might be TRBD1 (5 bases). The CDR3 length is 15 residues. Germline V CDR1 and CDR2: SGHRS, YFSETQ. Trimming removed 0 bases from V and 0 bases from J, with 7 bases in between.

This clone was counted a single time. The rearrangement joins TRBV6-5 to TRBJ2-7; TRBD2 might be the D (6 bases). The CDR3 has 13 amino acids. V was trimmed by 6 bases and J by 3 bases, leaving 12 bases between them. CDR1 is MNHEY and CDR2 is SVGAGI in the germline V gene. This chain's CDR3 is CASSPGGFYEQYF. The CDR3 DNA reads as TGTGCCAGCAGCCCTGGGGGGTTCTACGAGCAGTACTTC.

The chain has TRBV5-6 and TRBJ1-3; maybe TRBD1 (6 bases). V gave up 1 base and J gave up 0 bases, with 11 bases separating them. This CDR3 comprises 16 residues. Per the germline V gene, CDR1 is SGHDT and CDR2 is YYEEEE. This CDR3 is CASSLSPDSSGNTIYF. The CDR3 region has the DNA TGTGCCAGCAGCTTGAGTCCGGACAGCTCTGGAAACACCATATATTTT.

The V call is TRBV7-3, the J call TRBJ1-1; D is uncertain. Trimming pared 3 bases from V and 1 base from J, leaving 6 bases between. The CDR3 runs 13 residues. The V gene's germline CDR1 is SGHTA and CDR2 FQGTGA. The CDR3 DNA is TGTGCCAGCAGCTTTGACACGAACACTGAAGCTTTCTTT. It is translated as CASSFDTNTEAFF.

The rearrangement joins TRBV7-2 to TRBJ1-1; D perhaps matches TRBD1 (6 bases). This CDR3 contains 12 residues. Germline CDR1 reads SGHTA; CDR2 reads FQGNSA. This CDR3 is CATRWGGAGAFF. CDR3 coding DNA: TGTGCAACCAGGTGGGGGGGCGCGGGAGCTTTCTTT.

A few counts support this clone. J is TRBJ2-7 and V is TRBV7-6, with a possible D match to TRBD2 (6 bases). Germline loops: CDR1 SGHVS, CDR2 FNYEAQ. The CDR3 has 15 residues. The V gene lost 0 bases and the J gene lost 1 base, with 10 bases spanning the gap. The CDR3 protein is CASSLAGDWSYEQYF. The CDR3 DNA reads TGTGCCAGCAGCTTAGCTGGGGACTGGTCCTACGAGCAGTACTTC. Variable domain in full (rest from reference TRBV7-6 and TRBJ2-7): GAGVSQSPRYKVTKRGQDVALRCDPISGHVSLYWYRQALGQGPEFLTYFNYEAQQDKSGLPNDRFSAERPEGSISTLTIQRTEQRDSAMYRCASSLAGDWSYEQYFGPGTRLTVT.

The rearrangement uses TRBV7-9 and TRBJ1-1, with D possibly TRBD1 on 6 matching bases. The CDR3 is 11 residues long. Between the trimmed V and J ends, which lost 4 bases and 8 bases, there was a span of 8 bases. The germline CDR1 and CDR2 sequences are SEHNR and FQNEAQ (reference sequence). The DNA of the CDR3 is TGTGCCAGCAGCTACCAGGGGGAAGCTTTCTTT. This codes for CASSYQGEAFF. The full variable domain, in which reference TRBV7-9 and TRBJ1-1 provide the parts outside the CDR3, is DTGVSQNPRHKITKRGQNVTFRCDPISEHNRLYWYRQTLGQGPEFLTYFQNEAQLEKSRLLSDRFSAERPKGSFSTLEIQRTEQGDSAMYLCASSYQGEAFFGQGTRLTVV.

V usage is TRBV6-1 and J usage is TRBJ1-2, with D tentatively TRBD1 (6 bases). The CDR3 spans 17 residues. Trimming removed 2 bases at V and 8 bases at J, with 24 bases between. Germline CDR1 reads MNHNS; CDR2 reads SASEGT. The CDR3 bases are TGTGCCAGCAGTGAAATAGGGGGGGAAGGGTTCTATCTCGGCTACACCTTC. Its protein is CASSEIGGEGFYLGYTF.

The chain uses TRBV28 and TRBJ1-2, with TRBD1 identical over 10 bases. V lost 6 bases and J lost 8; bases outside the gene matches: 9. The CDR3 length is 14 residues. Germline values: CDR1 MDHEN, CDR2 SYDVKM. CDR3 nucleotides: TGTGCCAGCAGCTCGGGACAGGGGATGTGGGGCTACACCTTC. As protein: CASSSGQGMWGYTF.

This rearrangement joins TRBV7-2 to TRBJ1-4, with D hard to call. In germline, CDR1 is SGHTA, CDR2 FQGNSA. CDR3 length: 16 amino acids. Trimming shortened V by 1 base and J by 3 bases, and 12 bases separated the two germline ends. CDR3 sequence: CASSLEFSLANEKLFF. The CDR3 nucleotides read TGTGCCAGCAGCTTAGAATTCAGTCTTGCTAATGAAAAACTGTTTTTT.

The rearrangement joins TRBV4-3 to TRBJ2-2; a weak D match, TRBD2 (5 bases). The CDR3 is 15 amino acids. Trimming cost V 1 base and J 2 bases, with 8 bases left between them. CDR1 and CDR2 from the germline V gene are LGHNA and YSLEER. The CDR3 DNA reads TGCGCCAGCAGCCAAGGTAGCGCCAACACCGGGGAGCTGTTTTTT. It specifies CASSQGSANTGELFF.

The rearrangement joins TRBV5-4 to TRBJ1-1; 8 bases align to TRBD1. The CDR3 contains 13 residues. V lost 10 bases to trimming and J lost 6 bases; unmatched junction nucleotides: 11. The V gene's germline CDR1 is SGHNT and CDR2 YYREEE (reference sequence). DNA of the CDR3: TGTGCCGCAAACGTCAGGGGGCTTGCTGAAGCTTTCTTT. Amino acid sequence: CAANVRGLAEAFF.

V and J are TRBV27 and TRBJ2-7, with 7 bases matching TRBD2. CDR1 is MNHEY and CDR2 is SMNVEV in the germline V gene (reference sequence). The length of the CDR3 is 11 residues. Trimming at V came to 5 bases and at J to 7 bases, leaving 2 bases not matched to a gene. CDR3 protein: CASSPGGEQYF. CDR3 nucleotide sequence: TGTGCCAGCAGTCCGGGAGGTGAGCAGTACTTC.

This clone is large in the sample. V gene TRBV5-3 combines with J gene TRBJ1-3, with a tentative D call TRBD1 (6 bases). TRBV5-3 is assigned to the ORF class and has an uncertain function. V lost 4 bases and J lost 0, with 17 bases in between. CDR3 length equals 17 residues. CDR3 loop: CARSRDPDRISGNTIYF. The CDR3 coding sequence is TGTGCCAGAAGCCGTGACCCCGACAGGATCTCTGGAAACACCATATATTTT.

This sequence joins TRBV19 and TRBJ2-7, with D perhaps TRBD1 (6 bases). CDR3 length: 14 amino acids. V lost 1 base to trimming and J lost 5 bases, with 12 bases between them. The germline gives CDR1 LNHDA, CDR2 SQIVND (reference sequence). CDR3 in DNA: TGTGCCAGTAGTATAGGCAGGGGCTTCGACGAGCAGTACTTC. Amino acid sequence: CASSIGRGFDEQYF. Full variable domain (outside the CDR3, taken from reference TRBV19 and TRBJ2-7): DGGITQSPKYLFRKEGQNVTLSCEQNLNHDAMYWYRQDPGQGLRLIYYSQIVNDFQKGDIAEGYSVSREKKESFPLTVTSAQKNPTAFYLCASSIGRGFDEQYFGPGTRLTVT.

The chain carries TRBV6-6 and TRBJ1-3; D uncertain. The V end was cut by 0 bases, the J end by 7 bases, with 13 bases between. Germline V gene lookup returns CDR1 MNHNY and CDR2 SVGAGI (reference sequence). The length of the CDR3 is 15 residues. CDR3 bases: TGTGCCAGCAGTTACTCGAGGCAGCTGGGGAACACCATATATTTT. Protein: CASSYSRQLGNTIYF.

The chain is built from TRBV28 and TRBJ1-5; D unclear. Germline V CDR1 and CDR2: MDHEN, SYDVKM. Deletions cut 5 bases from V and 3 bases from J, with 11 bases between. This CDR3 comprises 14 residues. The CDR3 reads CASSANFHNQPQHF. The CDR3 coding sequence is TGTGCCAGCAGTGCCAACTTCCACAATCAGCCCCAGCATTTT.

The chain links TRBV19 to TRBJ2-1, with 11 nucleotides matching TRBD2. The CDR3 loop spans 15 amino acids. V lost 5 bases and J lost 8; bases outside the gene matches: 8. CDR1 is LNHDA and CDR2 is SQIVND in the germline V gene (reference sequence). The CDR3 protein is CASSRTSGSLDEQFF. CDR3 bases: TGTGCCAGTAGTCGAACTAGCGGGAGTTTGGATGAGCAGTTCTTC. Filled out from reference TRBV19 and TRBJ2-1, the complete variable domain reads DGGITQSPKYLFRKEGQNVTLSCEQNLNHDAMYWYRQDPGQGLRLIYYSQIVNDFQKGDIAEGYSVSREKKESFPLTVTSAQKNPTAFYLCASSRTSGSLDEQFFGPGTRLTVL.